Following are 27 T cell receptor beta chains from one sample sequenced in a study of cytomegalovirus exposure and HLA in healthy donors. It was with 60 Vbeta and 13 Jbeta primers that the PCR ran. Repertoires were generated with immunoSEQ multiplex PCR, while TCRdb's copy carries only in-frame clones and drops some. The top ten hold approximately 15% of the sample, which has 130,000 to 150,000 clones, 73% seen once. The specimen sequenced was PBMCs. The receptors derive from a human donor in good health.

Turning to this clone: The junction departs from germline at one end; a sequencing error may be responsible. The rearrangement joins TRBV7-8 to TRBJ1-2; 12 nucleotides line up with TRBD1. Germline V gives CDR1 SGHVS, CDR2 FQNEAQ. The CDR3 runs 16 residues. CDR3 amino acids: CASGSRGQGANYSYTF. The CDR3 coding sequence is TGTGCCAGCGGATCAAGGGGACAGGGGGCCAACTATAGCTACACCTTC.

The chain uses TRBV7-2 and TRBJ1-1; no definite D call. Germline values: CDR1 SGHTA, CDR2 FQGNSA. V dropped 5 bases and J dropped 4 bases, with 11 bases sitting between them. The CDR3 totals 13 residues. The CDR3 DNA reads as TGTGCCAGCAGCGCAGTTGGTGGCACTGAAGCTTTCTTT. As protein: CASSAVGGTEAFF.

This clone was seen more than once but under ten times. This chain's CDR3 is CASRHWPGTGGAGEKLFF. CDR3 nucleotide sequence: TGTGCCAGCAGACATTGGCCTGGGACAGGGGGCGCGGGAGAAAAACTGTTTTTT. The chain uses TRBV5-6 and TRBJ1-4, with 12 nucleotides matching TRBD1. The germline V gene has CDR1 SGHDT and CDR2 YYEEEE. The CDR3 is made up of 18 amino acids. The V gene end was trimmed by 5 bases and the J gene end by 8 bases; junction bases not matched to a gene: 16.

The chain recombines TRBV30 with TRBJ2-1; 13 bases align to TRBD2. The V gene end was trimmed by 5 bases and the J gene end by 8 bases; junction bases not matched to a gene: 6. The V gene's germline CDR1 is GTSNPN and CDR2 SVGIG (reference sequence). The CDR3 has 14 amino acids. The CDR3 loop reads CAWERTSGSDEQFF. In DNA, the CDR3 is TGTGCCTGGGAAAGGACTAGCGGGAGTGATGAGCAGTTCTTC.

The chain carries TRBV19 and TRBJ1-2, with unresolved D. V was shortened by 5 bases and J by 3 bases, with 16 bases between the two germline ends. CDR3 size: 15 residues. Germline-derived CDR1 and CDR2 are LNHDA and SQIVND (reference sequence). This CDR3 is CASSPYNEPDYGYTF. The CDR3 DNA follows: TGTGCCAGTAGTCCATATAACGAGCCCGACTATGGCTACACCTTC. The full variable domain, completed using reference TRBV19 and TRBJ1-2, is DGGITQSPKYLFRKEGQNVTLSCEQNLNHDAMYWYRQDPGQGLRLIYYSQIVNDFQKGDIAEGYSVSREKKESFPLTVTSAQKNPTAFYLCASSPYNEPDYGYTFGSGTRLTVV.

The V and J genes are TRBV19 and TRBJ1-1, with D possibly matching TRBD1 (6 bases). CDR1 and CDR2 from the germline V gene are LNHDA and SQIVND (reference sequence). This CDR3 is built from 12 residues. V was clipped by 6 bases and J by 6 bases, with 11 bases between them. The CDR3 coding sequence is TGTGCCAGTAGACAGGGCGTCTCTGAAGCTTTCTTT. This gives the protein CASRQGVSEAFF.

The chain combines TRBV30 with TRBJ1-1; D unresolved. The ends were cut back, 7 bases at V and 4 bases at J, with 10 bases in the middle. CDR1 and CDR2 (germline): GTSNPN, SVGIG (reference sequence). The CDR3 is 11 amino acids. The CDR3 nucleotides are TGTGCCTTATTTAGAGGCACTGAAGCTTTCTTT. Translation: CALFRGTEAFF.

This clone was detected a few times. A junction end diverges from the germline sequence, so it may reflect a read error. CDR3 nucleotides: TGTGCTAGCAGCTTTACTAGCGGACCCTCTGAGACCCAGTACTTC. This translates into CASSFTSGPSETQYF. The V gene is TRBV7-7, the J gene TRBJ2-5; 8 bases align to TRBD2. In germline, CDR1 is SSHAT, CDR2 FNYEAQ (reference sequence). The CDR3 sequence is 15 residues long.

In its sample, this clone was seen once. This rearrangement joins TRBV5-1 to TRBJ2-5, with D possibly TRBD2 on 6 matching bases. Trimming took off 0 bases at V and 10 bases at J, with 28 bases between the two ends. From germline, CDR1 is SGHRS and CDR2 YFSETQ. There are 18 residues in the CDR3. The CDR3 protein is CASSLGPLLQRGKGDQYF. As DNA, the CDR3 is TGCGCCAGCAGCTTGGGGCCCCTACTACAACGCGGGAAAGGAGACCAGTACTTC.

The chain couples TRBV28 to TRBJ1-6; a weak D match, TRBD1 (5 bases). The ends were cut back, 3 bases at V and 7 bases at J, with 7 bases in the middle. The CDR3 contains 13 residues. CDR1 is MDHEN and CDR2 is SYDVKM in the germline V gene. The CDR3 DNA reads as TGTGCCAGCAGTTTGGGGGGGAATTCACCCCTCCACTTT. Translated, it gives CASSLGGNSPLHF. The complete variable domain, with remaining parts taken from reference TRBV28 and TRBJ1-6, reads DVKVTQSSRYLVKRTGEKVFLECVQDMDHENMFWYRQDPGLGLRLIYFSYDVKMKEKGDIPEGYSVSREKKERFSLILESASTNQTSMYLCASSLGGNSPLHFGNGTRLTVT.

The chain couples TRBV5-1 to TRBJ2-1; TRBD1 agrees at 12 bases. V lost 4 bases to trimming and J lost 8 bases; unmatched junction nucleotides: 7. The CDR3 is 15 amino acids. Per germline, CDR1 SGHRS and CDR2 YFSETQ. Here the CDR3 reads CASSVGQGAIDEQFF. CDR3 nucleotide sequence: TGCGCCAGCAGCGTGGGACAGGGGGCTATCGATGAGCAGTTCTTC.

The chain carries TRBV25-1 and TRBJ2-2; a possible D gene is TRBD1 (5 bases). The CDR3 is 16 residues long. Germline V lookup: CDR1 MGHDK, CDR2 SYGVNS. With 3 bases removed from V and 2 bases from J, the gap between germline ends came to 13 bases. This CDR3 is CASSDLTQGNTGELFF. CDR3 nucleotide sequence: TGTGCCAGCAGTGACCTTACGCAGGGCAACACCGGGGAGCTGTTTTTT.

This chain joins TRBV10-3 and TRBJ2-1, with TRBD1 identical over 11 bases. Germline assignment: CDR1 ENHRY and CDR2 SYGVKD. Trimming took 5 bases from V and 0 from J; bases not matched to a gene: 6. The CDR3 spans 17 residues. The CDR3 DNA is TGTGCCATCAGTACCGGGACAGGGGGGAGCTCCTACAATGAGCAGTTCTTC. Translating it yields CAISTGTGGSSYNEQFF.

This clone occurred once. This chain links TRBV5-1 with TRBJ2-1; 7 bases are a match to TRBD2. The V segment lost 7 bases and the J segment 0 bases; nucleotides outside the gene matches: 4. Germline lookup yields CDR1 SGHRS and CDR2 YFSETQ. CDR3 length: 14 residues. CDR3 loop: CASGRESSYNEQFF. The DNA of the CDR3 is TGCGCCAGCGGGCGGGAGAGCTCCTACAATGAGCAGTTCTTC.

The chain recombines TRBV6-1 with TRBJ1-5, with 7 bases matching TRBD1. The ends lost 0 bases at V and 9 bases at J; junction bases unmatched: 5. The CDR3 extends over 14 amino acids. In germline, CDR1 is MNHNS, CDR2 SASEGT. Here the CDR3 DNA reads TGTGCCAGCAGTGAAGCACAGGGGCCGCGGCCCCAGCATTTT. It specifies CASSEAQGPRPQHF.

The V and J genes are TRBV10-2 and TRBJ2-7; weak D call: TRBD2 (7 bases). The CDR3 runs 15 residues. Germline values: CDR1 WSHSY, CDR2 SAAADI. Trimming left V 0 bases short and J 7 bases short, with 16 bases between. CDR3: CASSESKGGAWEQYF. CDR3 bases: TGCGCCAGCAGTGAGTCGAAGGGGGGGGCGTGGGAGCAGTACTTC.

V is TRBV5-1 and J is TRBJ2-7; 8 bases fit TRBD1. V was pared by 5 bases and J by 3 bases, with 16 bases of the junction left unmatched. This CDR3 comprises 17 residues. Germline CDR1 and CDR2: SGHRS and YFSETQ. Here the CDR3 DNA reads TGCGCCAGCAGTAAGCGACAGGGGACCCAATACCTCTACGAGCAGTACTTC. Protein sequence: CASSKRQGTQYLYEQYF. Full variable domain (rest looked up from reference TRBV5-1 and TRBJ2-7): KAGVTQTPRYLIKTRGQQVTLSCSPISGHRSVSWYQQTPGQGLQFLFEYFSETQRNKGNFPGRFSGRQFSNSRSEMNVSTLELGDSALYLCASSKRQGTQYLYEQYFGPGTRLTVT.

This clone was observed a single time. V is TRBV9 and J is TRBJ1-2; the D gene is possibly TRBD1 (5 bases). Germline V gene sequence: CDR1 SGDLS, CDR2 YYNGEE. Deletions cut 0 bases from V and 4 bases from J, with 13 bases between. CDR3 length: 15 amino acids. The CDR3 reads CASSVERWRGYGYTF. In DNA form, the CDR3 reads TGTGCCAGCAGCGTAGAAAGGTGGAGGGGCTATGGCTACACCTTC.

CDR3 amino acids: CASSPPMGLAGNEQFF. The CDR3 nucleotides are TGTGCCAGCAGCCCCCCGATGGGACTAGCAGGCAATGAGCAGTTCTTC. The chain employs TRBV13 and TRBJ2-1; 9 positions match TRBD2. Germline V gene data show CDR1 as PRHDT and CDR2 as FYEKMQ (reference sequence). This CDR3 contains 16 residues. With 5 bases clipped from V and 6 bases from J, the junction kept 11 bases outside the gene matches.

This clone was seen more than once but under ten times. This chain links TRBV9 with TRBJ2-3; 7 bases are shared with TRBD1. In germline, CDR1 is SGDLS, CDR2 YYNGEE. Losses at the gene ends were 4 bases for V and 6 bases for J; bases not matched to a gene: 2. CDR3 size: 12 residues. The CDR3 spells CASSLGQDTQYF. CDR3 bases: TGTGCCAGCAGCCTGGGACAGGATACGCAGTATTTT.

This clone was picked up a small number of times. The rearrangement links TRBV11-3 to TRBJ2-5, with TRBD1 matching over 9 bases. Looked up from germline, CDR1 is SGHNT and CDR2 is YENEEA. V shed 7 bases and J 5 bases; nucleotides not matched to a gene: 8. CDR3 size: 14 residues. The CDR3 DNA reads TGTGCCAGCACCCCCGGGACAGGGAGGGAGACCCAGTACTTC. Its protein product is CASTPGTGRETQYF. The complete variable domain, with remaining parts taken from reference TRBV11-3 and TRBJ2-5, reads EAGVVQSPRYKIIEKKQPVAFWCNPISGHNTLYWYLQNLGQGPELLIRYENEEAVDDSQLPKDRFSAERLKGVDSTLKIQPAELGDSAVYLCASTPGTGRETQYFGPGTRLLVL.

V and J are TRBV7-9 and TRBJ1-4; perhaps TRBD1 as D (5 bases). With 6 bases removed from V and 3 bases from J, the gap between germline ends came to 14 bases. The CDR3 contains 15 residues. Germline CDR1 reads SEHNR; CDR2 reads FQNEAQ (reference sequence). The CDR3 region is CASRPSAGANEKLFF. CDR3 coding DNA: TGTGCCAGCAGGCCATCCGCGGGGGCTAATGAAAAACTGTTTTTT.

The chain couples TRBV5-6 to TRBJ2-3; TRBD1 might be the D (6 bases). V lost 2 bases to trimming and J lost 3 bases, with 13 bases between them. The CDR3 is made up of 15 amino acids. The germline gives CDR1 SGHDT, CDR2 YYEEEE. Written as DNA, the CDR3 is TGTGCCAGCAGCTTACAGGGCTTTGGGACAGATACGCAGTATTTT. It is translated as CASSLQGFGTDTQYF. Variable domain in full (rest from reference TRBV5-6 and TRBJ2-3): DAGVTQSPTHLIKTRGQQVTLRCSPKSGHDTVSWYQQALGQGPQFIFQYYEEEERQRGNFPDRFSGHQFPNYSSELNVNALLLGDSALYLCASSLQGFGTDTQYFGPGTRLTVL.

The rearrangement uses TRBV11-2 and TRBJ2-1, with TRBD2 matching over 13 bases. The CDR3 loop spans 15 amino acids. Germline values: CDR1 SGHAT, CDR2 FQNNGV. J gave up 8 bases and V 4 bases, and 5 bases lay outside the gene matches. As DNA, the CDR3 is TGTGCCAGCAGCTCACTAGCGGGGGGGATCGATGAGCAGTTCTTC. It translates to CASSSLAGGIDEQFF.

The rearrangement joins TRBV6-5 to TRBJ1-2; TRBD1 aligns across 7 bases. Germline V lookup: CDR1 MNHEY, CDR2 SVGAGI. The trim removed 4 bases at V and 5 bases at J, leaving 4 bases unmatched. The CDR3 has 13 amino acids. CDR3 sequence (DNA): TGTGCCAGCAGTTCCGACAGGGTTTATGGCTACACCTTC. Its translation: CASSSDRVYGYTF.

V is TRBV29-1 and J is TRBJ2-7; D remains ambiguous. The CDR3 has 11 amino acids. Germline-derived CDR1 and CDR2 are SQVTM and ANQGSEA. The germline V and J ends were trimmed by 1 base and 5 bases, with 6 bases remaining between them. CDR3 sequence: CSVEVPDEQYF. CDR3 sequence (DNA): TGCAGCGTTGAAGTCCCTGACGAGCAGTACTTC.

This clone has a handful of counts. The rearrangement links TRBV11-2 to TRBJ2-7, with a possible D match to TRBD2 (5 bases). This CDR3 has 15 amino acids. The germline gives CDR1 SGHAT, CDR2 FQNNGV. Trimming stripped 3 bases from V and 3 bases from J, with 15 bases between. CDR3 loop: CASSLDTGTIYEQYF. As DNA, the CDR3 is TGTGCCAGCAGCTTGGATACGGGAACAATCTACGAGCAGTACTTC.